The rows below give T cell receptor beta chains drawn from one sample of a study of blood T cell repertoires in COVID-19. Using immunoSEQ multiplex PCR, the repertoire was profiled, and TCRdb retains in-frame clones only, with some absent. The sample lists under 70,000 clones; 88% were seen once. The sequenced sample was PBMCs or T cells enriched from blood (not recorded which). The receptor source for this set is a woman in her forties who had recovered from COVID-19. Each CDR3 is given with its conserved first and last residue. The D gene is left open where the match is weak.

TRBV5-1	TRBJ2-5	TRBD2	TGCGCCAGCAGCTTAGGAACTAGCGGGGGGCCTAGGGAGACCCAGTACTTC	CASSLGTSGGPRETQYF
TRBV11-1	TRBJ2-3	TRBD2	TGTGCCAGCAGCGCTTTAGCGGGGGGTAAAGGAGATACGCAGTATTTT	CASSALAGGKGDTQYF
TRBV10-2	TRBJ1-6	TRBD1	TGCGCCACCACGGACAGGGGAGTTTTTTCACCCCTCCACTTT	CATTDRGVFSPLHF
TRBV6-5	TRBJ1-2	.	TGTGCCAGCAGTTCCAGGATCCCGGGGGACTATGGCTACACCTTC	CASSSRIPGDYGYTF
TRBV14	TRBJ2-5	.	TGTGCCAGCAGCCAAGAATCAAGGGGTCGCGAGACCCAGTACTTC	CASSQESRGRETQYF
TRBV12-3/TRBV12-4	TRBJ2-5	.	TGTGCCAGTGGGCCGGCGCAACGGGAGACCCAGTACTTC	CASGPAQRETQYF
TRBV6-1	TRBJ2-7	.	TGTGCCAGCAATGATGAGACTGGGATACAGGGTGAAGAGCAGTACTTC	CASNDETGIQGEEQYF
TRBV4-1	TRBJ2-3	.	TGCGCCAGCAGCCAAGTAAGGGGTTATGGCACAGATACGCAGTATTTT	CASSQVRGYGTDTQYF
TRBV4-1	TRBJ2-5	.	TGCGCCAGCAGCAGCCTCCAAGAGACCCAGTACTTC	CASSSLQETQYF
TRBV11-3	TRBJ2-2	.	TGTGCCAGCAGCTTATTTACGGGAAGGGCGGGGGAGCTGTTTTTT	CASSLFTGRAGELFF
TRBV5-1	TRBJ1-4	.	TGCGCCAGCAGCTTGGACAGGGCTACTGAAAAACTGTTTTTT	CASSLDRATEKLFF
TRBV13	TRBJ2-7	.	TGTGCCAGCAGCTGGAGGGGTCTCTACGAGCAGTACTTC	CASSWRGLYEQYF